Below, 23 T cell receptor beta chains from the same sample are listed, as sequenced in a study of shared clonotypes between healthy human individuals (dated by TCRdb to about 2020). Libraries came from the immunoSEQ multiplex PCR assay. In its TCRdb copy, this immuneACCESS table keeps in-frame sequences only and misses some clones. Where compared with another copy, unresolved V genes explain less than half of these, and the others have no known cause. In this sample the table shows nearly 1 million clones, approximately 80% of which occur a single time. The ten most abundant clones make up about 1.5% of the sample. Sample: memory CD4+ T cells sorted from blood. According to the study, the label for this sample's cell subset or site signals: CD45RA-negative fraction. The receptors derive from a man aged 18 to 30 in good health.

The V call is TRBV28, the J call TRBJ2-5; 8 nucleotides align to TRBD2. CDR1 and CDR2 (germline): MDHEN, SYDVKM. V shed 7 bases, J shed 2 bases, and the junction held 3 bases outside the gene matches. The CDR3 has 13 amino acids. CDR3 sequence (DNA): TGTGCCAGCACCCGGGGGGGTCAAGAGACCCAGTACTTC. Translated, it gives CASTRGGQETQYF. The full variable domain, completed using reference TRBV28 and TRBJ2-5, is DVKVTQSSRYLVKRTGEKVFLECVQDMDHENMFWYRQDPGLGLRLIYFSYDVKMKEKGDIPEGYSVSREKKERFSLILESASTNQTSMYLCASTRGGQETQYFGPGTRLLVL.

This clone appeared once. The chain has TRBV19 and TRBJ1-1; TRBD1 matches 7 bases. The CDR3 consists of 15 residues. The junction had 12 bases not matched to a gene; V was cut back by 6 bases and J by 5 bases. CDR1 is LNHDA and CDR2 is SQIVND in the germline V gene (reference sequence). DNA of the CDR3: TGTGCCAGTAGGCCTGACTCTGGGACAGATACTGAAGCTTTCTTT. It is translated as CASRPDSGTDTEAFF. Full variable domain (rest looked up from reference TRBV19 and TRBJ1-1): DGGITQSPKYLFRKEGQNVTLSCEQNLNHDAMYWYRQDPGQGLRLIYYSQIVNDFQKGDIAEGYSVSREKKESFPLTVTSAQKNPTAFYLCASRPDSGTDTEAFFGQGTRLTVV.

Only a few counts were recorded for this clone. This chain joins TRBV19 and TRBJ1-6; 7 bases agree with TRBD1. CDR1 and CDR2 from the germline V gene are LNHDA and SQIVND (reference sequence). The CDR3 covers 15 residues. With 3 bases clipped from V and 9 bases from J, the junction kept 8 bases outside the gene matches. DNA of the CDR3: TGTGCCAGTAGTATGGGGGACAGTCTTTCTTCACCCCTCCACTTT. Its protein product is CASSMGDSLSSPLHF.

The chain recombines TRBV5-1 with TRBJ2-3; 10 bases line up with TRBD1. V lost 0 bases and J lost 5; bases outside the gene matches: 12. CDR3 length equals 18 residues. From germline, CDR1 is SGHRS and CDR2 YFSETQ. CDR3 protein: CASSLGRQGAGSRDTQYF. The CDR3 DNA reads TGCGCCAGCAGCTTGGGCAGACAGGGGGCCGGGAGCCGAGATACGCAGTATTTT.

The V gene is TRBV14, the J gene TRBJ1-1; D is unresolved. The CDR3 loop spans 13 amino acids. V dropped 1 base and J dropped 0 bases, with 3 bases sitting between them. CDR1 is SGHDN, CDR2 FVKESK, per germline. The CDR3 DNA sequence: TGTGCCAGCAGCCAAGCCATGAACACTGAAGCTTTCTTT. It encodes CASSQAMNTEAFF.

The chain has TRBV21-1 and TRBJ2-5. TRBV21-1 is described as a pseudogene. The CDR3 totals 14 residues. The chain's CDR3 is CASNRDLIQETQYF. The DNA of the CDR3 is TGTGCCAGCAACCGGGACCTGATCCAAGAGACCCAGTACTTC.

The V call is TRBV28, the J call TRBJ2-7, with 9 positions matching TRBD2. CDR1 is MDHEN and CDR2 is SYDVKM in the germline V gene. The CDR3 runs 17 residues. V was pared by 5 bases and J by 5 bases, with 16 bases of the junction left unmatched. CDR3 coding DNA: TGTGCCAGCAGTCCCTATGCAGGCCTAGCGGGAATCAACGAGCAGTACTTC. The encoded protein is CASSPYAGLAGINEQYF. The entire variable domain, with the rest obtained from reference TRBV28 and TRBJ2-7, is as follows: DVKVTQSSRYLVKRTGEKVFLECVQDMDHENMFWYRQDPGLGLRLIYFSYDVKMKEKGDIPEGYSVSREKKERFSLILESASTNQTSMYLCASSPYAGLAGINEQYFGPGTRLTVT.

This clone was detected only once. The rearrangement joins TRBV5-6 to TRBJ2-5, with 7 bases identical to TRBD1. Germline V gives CDR1 SGHDT, CDR2 YYEEEE. V lost 2 bases to trimming and J lost 2 bases; unmatched junction nucleotides: 9. This CDR3 spans 16 amino acids. The DNA for the CDR3 is TGTGCCAGCAGCTTCTTGGACAGGAAACCACAAGAGACCCAGTACTTC. This gives the protein CASSFLDRKPQETQYF.

V gene TRBV21-1 combines with J gene TRBJ1-2; TRBD1 is the table's D call, not checked against the DNA. TRBV21-1 is noted as a pseudogene. CDR3 size: 14 residues. CDR3 region: CASSSRQANYGYTF. The CDR3 DNA is TGTGCCAGCAGCTCACGACAGGCTAACTATGGCTACACCTTC.

V is TRBV19 and J is TRBJ2-1; tentatively, D is TRBD2 (6 bases). CDR3 size: 13 residues. Germline lookup yields CDR1 LNHDA and CDR2 SQIVND (reference sequence). V was cut by 10 bases and J by 0 bases, with 10 bases left in between. The CDR3 region has the DNA TGTGCCACCGGGGGTTACTCCTACAATGAGCAGTTCTTC. It specifies CATGGYSYNEQFF.

The gene calls are TRBV27 and TRBJ1-1, with no clear D. The CDR3 is made up of 15 amino acids. Germline CDR1 MNHEY, CDR2 SMNVEV (reference sequence). V gave up 0 bases and J gave up 7 bases, with 15 bases separating them. The CDR3 DNA follows: TGTGCCAGCAGTTTATCGCCCGACCAGGCTTATGAAGCTTTCTTT. It is translated as CASSLSPDQAYEAFF.

The genes are TRBV9 and TRBJ1-6, with D possibly being TRBD1 (5 bases). Deletions cut 3 bases from V and 8 bases from J, with 12 bases between. Per the germline V gene, CDR1 is SGDLS and CDR2 is YYNGEE. The CDR3 length is 14 residues. The CDR3 protein is CASSERQSDSPLHF. CDR3 coding DNA: TGTGCCAGCAGCGAGAGACAGTCCGATTCACCCCTCCACTTT.

The V and J genes are TRBV25-1 and TRBJ1-2; tentative D call: TRBD1 (5 bases). The CDR3 length is 15 residues. From germline, CDR1 is MGHDK and CDR2 SYGVNS. Trimming took 7 bases from V and 5 from J, leaving 20 bases between them. The CDR3: CASTQEGPSIYGYTF. The DNA of the CDR3 is TGTGCCAGCACCCAAGAGGGGCCCTCTATTTATGGCTACACCTTC.

Concerning this clone: It differs at one base from a far larger clone, so likely a read error. The rearrangement uses TRBV6-1 and TRBJ1-6; TRBD1 might be the D (5 bases). The germline gives CDR1 MNHNS, CDR2 SASEGT. CDR3 length equals 12 residues. The CDR3 bases are TGTACCAGCACCGCCACAGGTTCACCCCTCCACTTT. Translation gives CTSTATGSPLHF.

CDR3 sequence: CASSPANLDRGYGYTF. CDR3 coding DNA: TGTGCCAGCTCACCTGCGAACCTGGACAGGGGCTATGGCTACACCTTC. The V and J genes are TRBV18 and TRBJ1-2; 9 positions match TRBD1. Trimming cost V 3 bases and J 4 bases; bases outside gene matches: 9. Looked up from germline, CDR1 is KGHSH and CDR2 is LQKENI. This CDR3 is 16 amino acids long.

The genes are TRBV4-2 and TRBJ1-2, with a possible D match to TRBD1 (5 bases). Germline loops: CDR1 LGHNA, CDR2 YNFKEQ. The CDR3 spans 16 residues. V was clipped by 1 base and J by 3 bases, with 15 bases between them. The CDR3 DNA follows: TGTGCCAGCAGCCAAGGCAGAACTCAGGGAGACTATGGCTACACCTTC. This gives the protein CASSQGRTQGDYGYTF.

This sequence joins TRBV6-6 and TRBJ2-1; maybe TRBD1 (5 bases). V lost 4 bases and J lost 9, with 13 bases in between. The germline V gene encodes CDR1 MNHNY and CDR2 SVGAGI (reference sequence). CDR3 length: 13 amino acids. The CDR3 here is CASSWLPGREQFF. The DNA for the CDR3 is TGTGCCAGCAGTTGGCTCCCAGGGCGTGAGCAGTTCTTC.

The chain links TRBV27 to TRBJ1-6; D might be TRBD1 (5 bases). V dropped 8 bases and J dropped 7 bases, with 21 bases sitting between them. Germline CDR1 reads MNHEY; CDR2 reads SMNVEV (reference sequence). This CDR3 has 16 residues. This CDR3 is CASGRGPAALNSPLHF. The CDR3 bases are TGTGCCAGCGGAAGGGGCCCAGCGGCGTTGAATTCACCCCTCCACTTT.

The rearrangement joins TRBV10-3 to TRBJ2-1; 13 bases match TRBD2. Germline assignment: CDR1 ENHRY and CDR2 SYGVKD. The trim removed 10 bases at V and 6 bases at J, leaving 9 bases unmatched. The CDR3 covers 15 residues. The CDR3 coding sequence is TGTGCCACCTCGACTAGCGGGGGGTTACTCAATGAGCAGTTCTTC. Translation gives CATSTSGGLLNEQFF.

The chain is built from TRBV5-4 and TRBJ2-5; perhaps TRBD1 as D (6 bases). Trimming removed 4 bases at V and 2 bases at J, with 12 bases between. The CDR3 contains 14 residues. Germline CDR1 reads SGHNT; CDR2 reads YYREEE (reference sequence). The CDR3 reads CASSLDSYQETQYF. The CDR3 DNA reads TGTGCCAGCAGCCTGGACAGCTATCAAGAGACCCAGTACTTC.

Regarding this clone: Different DNA sequences within this sample yield the same CDR3. The rearrangement joins TRBV10-2 to TRBJ2-7; 9 bases are a match to TRBD1. The germline CDR1 and CDR2 sequences are WSHSY and SAAADI. The CDR3 contains 15 residues. J was trimmed by 2 bases and V by 3 bases; bases with no gene match: 5. CDR3 loop: CASSDRDRAAYEQYF. Here the CDR3 DNA reads TGCGCCAGCAGTGACCGGGACAGGGCCGCCTACGAGCAGTACTTC.

The V and J genes are TRBV11-3 and TRBJ2-1; 7 positions agree with TRBD1. The CDR3 consists of 12 residues. From germline, CDR1 is SGHNT and CDR2 YENEEA. After removal of 3 bases from V and 11 bases from J, the junction contained 4 bases not matched to a gene. CDR3 protein: CASSLRQGKQFF. The DNA for the CDR3 is TGTGCCAGCAGCTTGCGACAGGGTAAGCAGTTCTTC.

Of note for this clone: Other DNA sequences in the sample encode the same CDR3. The rearrangement joins TRBV27 to TRBJ1-1; maybe TRBD1 (6 bases). CDR3 length: 13 amino acids. From germline, CDR1 is MNHEY and CDR2 SMNVEV (reference sequence). V shed 2 bases and J shed 4 bases, with 8 bases lying between them. The CDR3 sequence is CASSLRGGTEAFF. As DNA, the CDR3 is TGTGCCAGCAGTTTAAGGGGGGGCACTGAAGCTTTCTTT.